This T cell receptor beta chain came from a study of T cells in Graves' hyperthyroidism and ophthalmopathy. Study-wide background: Staff took peripheral blood when the initial diagnosis was made, before any treatment began. Study conclusions and caveats: Expanded thyroid clonotypes (above 0.001) were mostly also found in blood.

Graves' hyperthyroidism qualified as stable when ophthalmopathy did not progress within 18 months. The source material, RNA transcripts, was used to amplify TCR beta CDR3 regions. Researchers ran a first-round RT-PCR on the TCR CDR3 using the HTBI primer set. TCRdb used MiXCR to reprocess the multiplex PCR reads, holding one entry per CDR3 protein. This table holds a few hundred thousand distinct CDR3 sequences, 15% to 19% found once. As for this clonotype: Its antigen remains unidentified.

V was clipped by 4 bases and J by 3 bases; unmatched bases: 10. The germline V gene has CDR1 DFQATT and CDR2 SNEGSKA (reference sequence). The CDR3 sequence is 15 residues long. The chain has TRBV20-1 and TRBJ2-7; 9 bases are a match to TRBD2. Sequences were obtained from blood. This clonotype was sampled from a woman younger than 45 with Graves' hyperthyroidism. Written as DNA, the CDR3 is TGCAGTGCTAACCCTCCTAGCGGGAAATACTACGAGCAGTACTTC. Protein: CSANPPSGKYYEQYF.